The rows below give T cell receptor beta chains drawn from one sample of a study of cytomegalovirus exposure and HLA in healthy donors. Some clones are missing from TCRdb's copy, which holds only in-frame ones; the method was immunoSEQ multiplex PCR. The sample gives approximately 100,000 clones, 75% to 85% of which show up once; 4.9% is in the top ten. Sequenced material: PBMCs. These receptors all stem from a woman aged 35 to 49 in good health and CMV-seronegative. The CDR3 runs from the conserved cysteine through the conserved F or W. D genes are given only for firm matches. Clone size is not always given. Where it is, it says once, few, many or a class for expanded clones.

V gene	J gene	D gene	clone size	CDR3 protein	CDR3 DNA
TRBV7-2	TRBJ1-4	TRBD1	NA	CASSLGQGREKLFF	TGTGCCAGCAGCTTGGGACAGGGACGTGAAAAACTGTTTTTT
TRBV6-6	TRBJ2-5	NA	NA	CASSVKTGVGGETQYF	TGCGCCAGCAGCGTTAAAACTGGGGTGGGGGGAGAGACCCAGTACTTC
TRBV2	TRBJ1-2	TRBD1	NA	CASSPTGVGYTF	TGTGCCAGCAGTCCCACAGGGGTAGGCTACACCTTC
TRBV15	TRBJ2-7	NA	NA	CATSRSPGDEQYF	TGTGCCACCAGCAGATCCCCGGGTGACGAGCAGTACTTC
TRBV6-1	TRBJ1-2	NA	NA	CASSEAGRSQGYTF	TGTGCCAGCAGTGAAGCGGGCCGGTCCCAGGGCTACACCTTC
TRBV7-9	TRBJ2-7	TRBD1	NA	CASSLALDRVAEQYF	TGTGCCAGCAGCTTAGCGTTGGACAGGGTCGCCGAGCAGTACTTC
TRBV2	TRBJ2-5	TRBD2	NA	CASTHRGGYQETQYF	TGTGCCAGCACCCATCGGGGGGGGTACCAAGAGACCCAGTACTTC
TRBV13	TRBJ1-2	NA	NA	CASSLGTDFYGYTF	TGTGCCAGCAGCTTAGGGACGGACTTCTATGGCTACACCTTC
TRBV18	TRBJ2-2	NA	few	CASSPAAPRLAGELFF	TGTGCCAGCTCACCAGCAGCCCCGCGGTTGGCCGGGGAGCTGTTTTTT
TRBV4-1	TRBJ1-5	TRBD1	NA	CASSQDVGQKNQPQHF	TGCGCCAGCAGCCAAGATGTGGGACAGAAGAATCAGCCCCAGCATTTT
TRBV5-6	TRBJ1-2	TRBD1	NA	CASRPPRTGGLRDYGYTF	TGTGCCAGCAGGCCCCCAAGGACAGGGGGCCTACGGGACTATGGCTACACCTTC
TRBV5-1	TRBJ1-3	TRBD1	NA	CASSLDRPTSGNTIYF	TGCGCCAGCAGCCTGGACAGGCCAACCTCTGGAAACACCATATATTTT
TRBV6-5	TRBJ2-4	NA	NA	CASSTGLLAKNIQYF	TGTGCCAGCAGTACAGGGTTACTAGCCAAAAACATTCAGTACTTC
TRBV5-6	TRBJ2-6	NA	NA	CASSLEQNHNSGANVLTF	TGTGCCAGCAGCTTGGAACAGAATCACAACTCTGGGGCCAACGTCCTGACTTTC
TRBV28	TRBJ1-5	NA	NA	CASRNGQNQPQHF	TGTGCCAGCAGGAATGGACAGAATCAGCCCCAGCATTTT
TRBV2	TRBJ1-5	NA	few	CASSLQDSQPQHF	TGTGCCAGCAGTCTACAGGATAGTCAGCCCCAGCATTTT
TRBV18	TRBJ2-6	NA	few	CASSLSRGSNSGANVLTF	TGTGCCAGCTCACTATCCAGGGGCAGTAACTCTGGGGCCAACGTCCTGACTTTC
TRBV5-6	TRBJ2-2	NA	NA	CASSLFRGYTGELFF	TGTGCCAGCAGCTTATTTAGGGGTTACACCGGGGAGCTGTTTTTT
TRBV6-5	TRBJ1-1	NA	NA	CASRQVNTEAFF	TGTGCCAGCAGACAGGTTAACACTGAAGCTTTCTTT
TRBV29-1	TRBJ1-1	NA	NA	CSVEQLGTEAFF	TGCAGCGTTGAACAACTCGGCACTGAAGCTTTCTTT
TRBV10-3	TRBJ2-5	TRBD2	NA	CAISESGGNLNFGTQYF	TGTGCCATCAGTGAGTCGGGGGGGAATTTGAATTTTGGGACCCAGTACTTC
TRBV29-1	TRBJ1-2	TRBD1	once	CSVDRVRGLVWQMGGYTF	TGCAGCGTTGATAGAGTCAGGGGGCTCGTTTGGCAAATGGGTGGCTACACCTTC
TRBV30	TRBJ2-3	NA	NA	CAWTVQGFLDTQYF	TGTGCCTGGACAGTCCAGGGGTTCCTAGATACGCAGTATTTT
TRBV13	TRBJ2-1	NA	NA	CASSFRRGGQGIF	TGTGCCAGCAGCTTTAGGCGGGGCGGCCAAGGTATCTTC
TRBV5-6	TRBJ2-5	NA	NA	CASSFEETQYF	TGTGCCAGCAGCTTTGAGGAGACCCAGTACTTC
TRBV7-9	TRBJ2-7	TRBD2	NA	CASSSGLAGEITYEQYF	TGTGCCAGCAGCTCGGGACTAGCGGGGGAGATTACCTACGAGCAGTACTTC
TRBV5-6	TRBJ1-2	NA	NA	CASSLGAGGGYTF	TGTGCCAGCAGCTTGGGTGCCGGGGGGGGCTACACCTTC
TRBV27	TRBJ1-1	NA	NA	CASSFGAEAFF	TGTGCCAGCAGTTTCGGTGCTGAAGCTTTCTTT
TRBV27	TRBJ1-2	TRBD1	NA	CASSWRGDRGYGYTF	TGTGCCAGCAGTTGGAGGGGGGACAGGGGCTATGGCTACACCTTC
TRBV30	TRBJ1-4	TRBD1	NA	CAWRLTGGQEKLFF	TGTGCCTGGAGGCTGACAGGGGGCCAAGAAAAACTGTTTTTT
TRBV7-9	TRBJ2-5	TRBD1	NA	CASSQGQGAETQYF	TGTGCCAGCAGCCAAGGACAGGGGGCTGAGACCCAGTACTTC
TRBV5-6	TRBJ1-3	TRBD1	NA	CASSRRQGGRSGNTIYF	TGTGCCAGCAGTCGACGCCAGGGGGGACGCTCTGGAAACACCATATATTTT
TRBV4-1	TRBJ2-7	NA	NA	CASSTRHPSYEQYF	TGCGCCAGCAGTACACGACACCCCTCCTACGAGCAGTACTTC
TRBV7-9	TRBJ1-2	NA	NA	CASSPRENYGYTF	TGTGCCAGCTCCCCAAGGGAGAACTATGGCTACACCTTC
TRBV7-9	TRBJ2-5	TRBD1	NA	CASSPTGGGETQYF	TGTGCCAGCAGCCCGACAGGGGGCGGGGAGACCCAGTACTTC
TRBV10-3	TRBJ2-7	TRBD2	NA	CAISDRTSGGNEQYF	TGTGCCATCAGTGACAGGACTAGCGGGGGGAACGAGCAGTACTTC
TRBV6-5	TRBJ1-2	TRBD1	NA	CASSRLPTGFDGYTF	TGTGCCAGCAGCCGCCTCCCGACAGGGTTTGATGGCTACACCTTC
TRBV10-3	TRBJ2-7	TRBD1	once	CAISGTGVEQYF	TGTGCCATCAGTGGGACAGGGGTTGAGCAGTACTTC
TRBV7-9	TRBJ2-7	NA	NA	CSSSTITREQYF	TGTTCCAGCAGCACGATAACTCGTGAGCAGTACTTC
TRBV27	TRBJ2-2	TRBD1	NA	CASSPPGGSTGELFF	TGTGCCAGCAGTCCACCAGGGGGATCGACCGGGGAGCTGTTTTTT
TRBV5-6	TRBJ1-1	TRBD1	NA	CASSLVKGAGNTEAFF	TGTGCCAGCAGCTTGGTAAAGGGGGCGGGGAACACTGAAGCTTTCTTT